These 21 T cell receptor beta chains were sequenced from one sample in a study of breast tumors, draining lymph nodes, adjacent tissues. TCRdb analysed the multiplex PCR reads with MiXCR anew, one entry per CDR3 protein. Of 100,000 to 150,000 distinct CDR3 sequences in the sample, about 20% were seen once. Axillary draining lymph nodes of breast cancer patients supplied the node samples. Sequencing input: axillary lymph node tissue. The receptors stem from a female donor with breast cancer. Some clones in this sample may be carry-over from other donors' samples.

This clonotype occurred many times. This sequence joins TRBV7-9 and TRBJ2-3; TRBD2 is a possible D gene (5 bases). CDR3 length: 14 amino acids. The germline gives CDR1 SEHNR, CDR2 FQNEAQ (reference sequence). V was cut by 5 bases and J by 0 bases, with 9 bases left in between. The CDR3 here is CASSPPGSTDTQYF. The CDR3 DNA reads TGTGCCAGCAGCCCCCCGGGGAGCACAGATACGCAGTATTTT.

At least ten counts were recorded for this clonotype. CDR3 sequence reads: CASSPRTGGNYGYTF. CDR3 DNA: TGTGCCAGTAGTCCACGGACAGGGGGTAACTATGGCTACACCTTC. The chain has TRBV19 and TRBJ1-2; 10 bases align to TRBD1. Losses at the gene ends were 5 bases for V and 1 base for J; bases not matched to a gene: 4. This CDR3 contains 15 residues. Germline values: CDR1 LNHDA, CDR2 SQIVND (reference sequence).

This clonotype has a handful of counts. The gene calls are TRBV11-2 and TRBJ2-3; 11 bases are shared with TRBD2. CDR1 is SGHAT, CDR2 FQNNGV, per germline. Trimming cost V 0 bases and J 1 base; bases outside gene matches: 3. The CDR3 is 17 residues long. CDR3 residues: CASSLELLAGGTDTQYF. In DNA, the CDR3 is TGTGCCAGCAGCTTAGAGTTACTAGCGGGGGGCACAGATACGCAGTATTTT.

This clonotype was seen once. J is TRBJ2-7 and V is TRBV3-1, with TRBD2 matching over 14 bases. V lost 4 bases and J lost 5; bases outside the gene matches: 4. Germline V gives CDR1 LGHDT, CDR2 YNNKEL (reference sequence). The CDR3 runs to 15 residues. The CDR3 reads CASSPGLAGVNEQYF. The CDR3 bases are TGTGCCAGCAGCCCGGGACTAGCGGGAGTAAACGAGCAGTACTTC.

This clonotype was detected a few times. The rearrangement joins TRBV4-2 to TRBJ2-3; D is undetermined. The CDR3 contains 16 residues. V was clipped by 1 base and J by 0 bases, with 11 bases between them. CDR1 LGHNA and CDR2 YNFKEQ come from the germline V gene. CDR3 DNA sequence: TGTGCCAGCAGCCAAGGCTATCAAACTAGCACAGATACGCAGTATTTT. Encoded protein: CASSQGYQTSTDTQYF.

This clonotype has at least ten counts. This rearrangement joins TRBV7-2 to TRBJ1-3, with TRBD1 identical over 7 bases. The V and J ends lost 5 bases and 0 bases, in that order; junction bases with no gene match: 4. The length of the CDR3 is 15 residues. Germline lookup yields CDR1 SGHTA and CDR2 FQGNSA. DNA for the CDR3: TGTGCCAGCAGCCTCGACAGGGCCTCTGGAAACACCATATATTTT. Its protein is CASSLDRASGNTIYF.

This clonotype was picked up many times. J is TRBJ2-3 and V is TRBV6-6; possibly TRBD2 for D (5 bases). The CDR3 runs 12 residues. Germline lookup yields CDR1 MNHNY and CDR2 SVGAGI (reference sequence). With 6 bases removed from V and 5 bases from J, the gap between germline ends came to 9 bases. This CDR3 is CASSLEGDTQYF. The CDR3 coding sequence is TGTGCCAGCAGCCTAGAGGGAGATACGCAGTATTTT.

The genes are TRBV20-1 and TRBJ1-1; no reliable D call. V lost 5 bases to trimming and J lost 1 base, with 8 bases between them. The V gene's germline CDR1 is DFQATT and CDR2 SNEGSKA (reference sequence). This CDR3 is built from 12 residues. CDR3 region: CSAVKGNTEAFF. The CDR3, as DNA: TGCAGTGCTGTCAAGGGGAACACTGAAGCTTTCTTT.

This clonotype was recorded many times. The V gene is TRBV7-3, the J gene TRBJ2-1, with D perhaps TRBD2 (5 bases). Looked up from germline, CDR1 is SGHTA and CDR2 is FQGTGA. The CDR3 is made up of 13 amino acids. V was trimmed by 1 base and J by 5 bases, leaving 6 bases between them. The DNA of the CDR3 is TGTGCCAGCAGCTTAATCGGGGACAATGAGCAGTTCTTC. Its translation: CASSLIGDNEQFF.

This clonotype was seen repeatedly, ten times or more. The chain is built from TRBV28 and TRBJ2-7, with 9 bases identical to TRBD1. Germline loops: CDR1 MDHEN, CDR2 SYDVKM. V lost 5 bases, J lost 6 bases, and 11 bases stayed unmatched. This CDR3 contains 15 residues. Written as DNA, the CDR3 is TGTGCCAGCAGTCTTGCCCCGGACAGGGGAGTCGAGCAGTACTTC. Translated: CASSLAPDRGVEQYF.

This clonotype was recorded at least ten times. The chain links TRBV2 to TRBJ2-3; D not certain. Trimming shortened V by 4 bases and J by 2 bases, and 10 bases separated the two germline ends. The CDR3 totals 14 residues. The germline V gene encodes CDR1 SNHLY and CDR2 FYNNEI. For the CDR3, the DNA is TGTGCCAGCAGTGTCTCAGGAACCACAGATACGCAGTATTTT. This codes for CASSVSGTTDTQYF.

At least ten counts were recorded for this clonotype. V usage is TRBV20-1 and J usage is TRBJ1-6; 9 bases fit TRBD1. The ends lost 0 bases at V and 2 bases at J; junction bases unmatched: 5. The germline V gene encodes CDR1 DFQATT and CDR2 SNEGSKA (reference sequence). The CDR3 is 17 amino acids. Here the CDR3 DNA reads TGCAGTGCTAGAGACCATGACAGGGGGACCTATAATTCACCCCTCCACTTT. Its translation: CSARDHDRGTYNSPLHF.

This clonotype was detected a few times. One base away lies a much larger clone, so this may be a sequencing read error. V is TRBV20-1 and J is TRBJ2-5; 8 positions agree with TRBD1. CDR1 DFQATT and CDR2 SNEGSKA come from the germline V gene (reference sequence). The CDR3 runs 14 residues. Trimming took 3 bases from V and 6 from J; bases not matched to a gene: 9. CDR3 protein: CSASEAGGYKTQYF. In nucleotides, the CDR3 is TGCAGTGCTAGTGAGGCAGGGGGCTATAAGACCCAGTACTTC.

In its sample, this clonotype was seen many times. This chain uses TRBV6-1 with TRBJ2-7; no clear D gene. The CDR3 has 14 residues. Germline V gene lookup returns CDR1 MNHNS and CDR2 SASEGT. The ends were cut back, 4 bases at V and 2 bases at J, with 12 bases in the middle. The CDR3 here is CASSVPGPPYEQYF. DNA of the CDR3: TGTGCCAGCAGTGTCCCCGGGCCCCCCTACGAGCAGTACTTC.

This clonotype was seen repeatedly, ten times or more. The chain uses TRBV20-1 and TRBJ2-3; the D is unclear. The CDR3 runs to 18 residues. Trimming pared 0 bases from V and 1 base from J, leaving 20 bases between. The germline V gene encodes CDR1 DFQATT and CDR2 SNEGSKA (reference sequence). The CDR3 DNA is TGCAGTGCTAGAGATTCTGATAAAACCGGGCAACGCACAGATACGCAGTATTTT. Translating gives CSARDSDKTGQRTDTQYF.

This clonotype appeared many times. V usage is TRBV11-3 and J usage is TRBJ2-5, with a possible D match to TRBD2 (6 bases). V lost 5 bases and J 4 bases, leaving 20 bases between the germline ends. The germline V gene encodes CDR1 SGHNT and CDR2 YENEEA. This CDR3 is built from 16 residues. CDR3 coding DNA: TGTGCCAGCAGCCCACCCGGGGTGGAGCGGGTAGAGACCCAGTACTTC. Translating it yields CASSPPGVERVETQYF.

With regard to this clonotype: This may be a read error: a much more frequent sequence differs by one nucleotide. This is likely a read error, given that the CDR3 carries no conserved phenylalanine or tryptophan at its end. This chain connects TRBV5-1 to TRBJ1-2, with D possibly TRBD1 on 5 matching bases. The CDR3 consists of 15 residues. Germline values: CDR1 SGHRS, CDR2 YFSETQ. V was clipped by 3 bases and J by 6 bases, with 18 bases between them. CDR3 nucleotides: TGCGCCAGCAGCTCAGGACTACAGGAGCCCCATGGCTACACCTCC. It translates to CASSSGLQEPHGYTS.

This clonotype was counted at least ten times. The chain employs TRBV4-1 and TRBJ2-5; no definite D call. This CDR3 is built from 16 residues. Between the trimmed V and J ends, which lost 0 bases and 0 bases, there was a span of 11 bases. CDR1 is MGHRA, CDR2 YSYEKL, per germline. The CDR3 is CASSQDERAYQETQYF. The CDR3 region has the DNA TGCGCCAGCAGCCAAGATGAACGTGCCTACCAAGAGACCCAGTACTTC.

This clonotype was recorded many times. The V gene is TRBV5-1, the J gene TRBJ2-2; 11 nucleotides align to TRBD1. V lost 0 bases, J lost 6 bases, and 7 bases stayed unmatched. The CDR3 covers 17 residues. Germline V lookup: CDR1 SGHRS, CDR2 YFSETQ. CDR3 in DNA: TGCGCCAGCAGCTTGGACGGACAGGGGGCGAGGGCCGGGGAGCTGTTTTTT. Protein product: CASSLDGQGARAGELFF.

This clonotype was recorded at least ten times. V gene TRBV9 combines with J gene TRBJ2-2; D remains unclear. The CDR3 has 12 amino acids. Trimming took off 4 bases at V and 3 bases at J, with 4 bases between the two ends. Germline assignment: CDR1 SGDLS and CDR2 YYNGEE. This chain's CDR3 is CASSRDTGELFF. Here the CDR3 DNA reads TGTGCCAGCAGCCGGGACACCGGGGAGCTGTTTTTT.

The V call is TRBV12-3 or TRBV12-4, the J call TRBJ2-7; D may correspond to TRBD1 or TRBD2 (5 bases each). V shed 5 bases and J shed 2 bases, with 16 bases lying between them. The CDR3 runs 15 residues. The CDR3 is CASSATGTSPYEQYF. The CDR3, as DNA: TGTGCCAGCAGTGCCACCGGGACCAGCCCCTACGAGCAGTACTTC.